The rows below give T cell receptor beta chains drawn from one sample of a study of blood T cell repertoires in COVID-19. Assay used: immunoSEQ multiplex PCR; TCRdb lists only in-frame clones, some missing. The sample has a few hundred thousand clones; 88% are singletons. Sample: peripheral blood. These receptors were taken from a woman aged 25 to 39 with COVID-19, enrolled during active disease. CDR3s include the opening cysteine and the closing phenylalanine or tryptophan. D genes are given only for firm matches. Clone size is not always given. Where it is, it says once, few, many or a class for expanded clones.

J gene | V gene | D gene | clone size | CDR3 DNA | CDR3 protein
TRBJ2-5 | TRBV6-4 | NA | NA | TGTGCCAGCAGTGAGAGGACAGAAGAGACCCAGTACTTC | CASSERTEETQYF
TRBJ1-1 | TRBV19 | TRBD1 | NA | TGTGCCAGTAGAGACAGGGGGCGAACTGAAGCTTTCTTT | CASRDRGRTEAFF
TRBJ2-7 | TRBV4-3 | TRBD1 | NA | TGCGCCAGCAGCCAGGAACAGGGGGCCTCCTACGAGCAGTACTTC | CASSQEQGASYEQYF
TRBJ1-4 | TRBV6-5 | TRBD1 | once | TGTGCGAAGGGCACAGGGGAGTACGAAAAACTGTTTTTT | CAKGTGEYEKLFF
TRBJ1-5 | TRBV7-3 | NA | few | TGTGCCAGCAGCTTTTTGTGGGGCGATAGTCAGCCCCAGCATTTT | CASSFLWGDSQPQHF
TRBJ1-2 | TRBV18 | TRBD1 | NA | TGTGCCAGCTCACCAGCTGGACAGGGAGGACTCTATGGCTACACCTTC | CASSPAGQGGLYGYTF
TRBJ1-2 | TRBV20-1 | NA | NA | TGCAGTGCTAGCCGACAGACCGGCTACACCTTC | CSASRQTGYTF
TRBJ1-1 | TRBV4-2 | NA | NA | TGTGCCAGCAGCCGGCGGACTGAAGCTTTCTTT | CASSRRTEAFF
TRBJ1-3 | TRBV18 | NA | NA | TGTGCCAGCTCACGCCCGCAGGGGCTACTCTCTGGAAACACCATATATTTT | CASSRPQGLLSGNTIYF
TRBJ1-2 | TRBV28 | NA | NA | TGTGCCAGCAGTAACGGGGGGACCTATGGCTACACCTTC | CASSNGGTYGYTF
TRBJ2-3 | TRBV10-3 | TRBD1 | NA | TGTGCCATCAGTAGCCCAGGGGGCAGGGATACGCAGTATTTT | CAISSPGGRDTQYF
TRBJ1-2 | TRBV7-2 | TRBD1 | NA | TGTGCCAGCAGTCCCGACAGGGGGGACTATGGCTACACCTTC | CASSPDRGDYGYTF
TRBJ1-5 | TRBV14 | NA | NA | TGTGCCAGCAGCCCCCACAGGGTTCAGCCCCAGCATTTT | CASSPHRVQPQHF
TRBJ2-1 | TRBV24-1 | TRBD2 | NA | TGTGCCACCAGTAAGGCTAGCGGGGGCCCTAATGAGCAGTTCTTC | CATSKASGGPNEQFF
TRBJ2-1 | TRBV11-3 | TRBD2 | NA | TGTGCCAGCAGCTCCAGGACTAGCGGGGGAGAGCAGTTCTTC | CASSSRTSGGEQFF
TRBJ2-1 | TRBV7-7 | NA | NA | TGTGCCAGCAGCTTAAACGCCGCGAATGAGCAGTTCTTC | CASSLNAANEQFF
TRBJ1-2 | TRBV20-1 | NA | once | TGCAGTGCTACCTACAGGAATGGCTACACCTTC | CSATYRNGYTF
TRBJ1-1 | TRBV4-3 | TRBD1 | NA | TGCGCCAGCAGCCAAAGGGGCACAGGGGTAACTGAAGCTTTCTTT | CASSQRGTGVTEAFF
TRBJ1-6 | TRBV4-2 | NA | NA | TGTGCCAGCAGCCCTAAGGGGTGGAATTCACCCCTCCACTTT | CASSPKGWNSPLHF
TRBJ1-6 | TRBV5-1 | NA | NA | TGCGCCAGCAGCGAAATGGGCAGTTTCTCCTATAATTCACCCCTCCACTTT | CASSEMGSFSYNSPLHF
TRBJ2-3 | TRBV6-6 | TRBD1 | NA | TGTGCCAGCAGAGAGGGGGCAAGGGATACGCAGTATTTT | CASREGARDTQYF
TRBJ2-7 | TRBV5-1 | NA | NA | TGCGCCAGCAGCTGGGGGGTTAGGGGACCTGTGGGCGAGCAGTACTTC | CASSWGVRGPVGEQYF
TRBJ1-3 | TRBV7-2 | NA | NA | TGTGCCAGCACCACAAGCTCTGGAAACACCATATATTTT | CASTTSSGNTIYF
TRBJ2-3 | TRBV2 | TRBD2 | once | TGTGCCAGCATCAAACGGGGGGGCACAGATACGCAGTATTTT | CASIKRGGTDTQYF
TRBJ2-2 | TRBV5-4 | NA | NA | TGTGCCAGCAGCTTGGCCGGACAAAACACCGGGGAGCTGTTTTTT | CASSLAGQNTGELFF
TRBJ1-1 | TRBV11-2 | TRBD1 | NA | TGTGCCAGCAGCCTTGAACCGACAGGGCGAAGCACTGAAGCTTTCTTT | CASSLEPTGRSTEAFF
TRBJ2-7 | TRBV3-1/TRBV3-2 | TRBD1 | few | TGTGCCAGCAGCCATGCAGGGGGCGAGCAGTACTTC | CASSHAGGEQYF
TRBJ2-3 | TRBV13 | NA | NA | TGTGCCAGCAGCTTAGCCGCCTCAGGGGGCACAGATACGCAGTATTTT | CASSLAASGGTDTQYF
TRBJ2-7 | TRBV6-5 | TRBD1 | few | TGTGCCAGCAGTCCCAGCCGGGACAGCCGGGAGCAGTACTTC | CASSPSRDSREQYF
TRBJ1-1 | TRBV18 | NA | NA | TGTGCCAGCTCACCACGGCACAGAGAAGCTTTCTTT | CASSPRHREAFF
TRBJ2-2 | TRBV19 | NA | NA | TGTGCCAGTAGTGCCAGACTAAACACCGGGGAGCTGTTTTTT | CASSARLNTGELFF
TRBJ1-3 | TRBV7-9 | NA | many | TGTGCCAGCGCGGCCTCTGGAAACACCATATATTTT | CASAASGNTIYF
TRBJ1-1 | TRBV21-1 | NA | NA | TGTGCCACCAAGACAGGGGACGGAGCTGAAGCTTTCTTT | CATKTGDGAEAFF
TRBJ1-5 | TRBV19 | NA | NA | TGTGCCAGTAGTACGGGAGGGGTTGATCAGCCCCAGCATTTT | CASSTGGVDQPQHF
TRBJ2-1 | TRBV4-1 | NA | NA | TGCGCCAGCAGCCAACCAACAGGGCGGAATGAGCAGTTCTTC | CASSQPTGRNEQFF
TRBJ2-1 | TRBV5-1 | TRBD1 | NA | TGCGCCAGCAGCTTCGGACAGGGGCACAATGAGCAGTTCTTC | CASSFGQGHNEQFF
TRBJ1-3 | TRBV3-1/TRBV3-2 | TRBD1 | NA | TGTGCCAGCGCACAGGGGGAAAACACCATATATTTT | CASAQGENTIYF
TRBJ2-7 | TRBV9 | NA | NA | TGTGCCAGCAGCGTAGATTCCAGGCCCTACGAGCAGTACTTC | CASSVDSRPYEQYF
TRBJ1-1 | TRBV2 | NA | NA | TGTGCCAGCAGTGCAAATATTGGGACAAAAGCTTTCTTT | CASSANIGTKAFF
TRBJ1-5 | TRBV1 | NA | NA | TGCACCAGTATTTTAGGGCCCGGGGGGCATCAGCCCCAGCATTTT | CTSILGPGGHQPQHF
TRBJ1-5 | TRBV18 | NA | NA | TGTGCCAGCTCACCAAGTCCGGAGGCAGGACAGCCCCAGCATTTT | CASSPSPEAGQPQHF
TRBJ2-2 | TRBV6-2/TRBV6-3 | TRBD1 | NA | TGTGCCAGCAGTTCCCGGACAGGGCCCACCGGGGAGCTGTTTTTT | CASSSRTGPTGELFF